This T cell receptor (beta chain) derives from a study of blood T cell repertoires in COVID-19. Across the whole study: Samples representing acute and convalescent COVID-19 were sourced from the United States, Italy and Spain. In each case, the material was cDNA or gDNA derived from T cells, B-cell-depleted T cells, or PBMCs.

In the original workflow: Using reference gene primer amplification, nucleated cell counts were estimated. Assay used: immunoSEQ multiplex PCR; TCRdb lists only in-frame clones, some missing. V and J calls and clone size are as listed in that table; D and trimming were resolved from the DNA. The data contain about 260,000 clones, roughly nine tenths of them singletons. Deletions cut 1 base from V and 10 bases from J, with 13 bases between. The CDR3 has 13 amino acids. The germline CDR1 and CDR2 sequences are LGHDT and YNNKEL (reference sequence). The receptor was derived from a man between 60 and 70 years old who had recovered from COVID-19. This sequence joins TRBV3-1 (or the pseudogene TRBV3-2) and TRBJ1-1; D is ambiguous. The specimen sequenced was peripheral blood. The CDR3 DNA reads as TGTGCCAGCAGCCAAGGCGGGAGGAAGGGAGCTTTCTTT. This encodes CASSQGGRKGAFF.